This TCR beta chain stems from a study of T cells in Graves' hyperthyroidism and ophthalmopathy. Study-wide background: Peripheral blood samples were taken at initial diagnosis, prior to any treatment.

RNA transcripts were the template for amplifying TCR beta CDR3 regions. The TCR CDR3 was amplified in a first-round RT-PCR using the HTBI primer set. From the multiplex PCR reads, TCRdb called clonotypes with MiXCR, one entry per CDR3 protein. The data hold under 300,000 distinct CDR3 sequences, with roughly 15% observed a single time. Patients aged 18 to 65 had newly diagnosed hyperthyroidism of under 2 months' duration. Exclusion of patients followed from uncontrolled infection, other autoimmune disease, pregnancy or lactation. Using more than 7.5 ml of fresh peripheral blood, PBMCs were prepared. This CDR3 has 13 residues. Germline CDR1 reads SGHAT; CDR2 reads FQNNGV. The V gene lost 2 bases and the J gene lost 5 bases, with 10 bases spanning the gap. This clonotype was seen repeatedly, ten times or more.

This receptor was identified in a woman aged 25 to 39 with Graves' hyperthyroidism that later progressed to Graves' ophthalmopathy. Sequenced: blood. The genes are TRBV11-2 and TRBJ2-7; D is undetermined. CDR3: CASSLSDNHEQYF. The CDR3 region has the DNA TGTGCCAGCAGCTTATCCGATAACCACGAGCAGTACTTC.